This T cell receptor (beta chain) was observed in a study of T cells in localized non-small cell lung cancer. Notes on this clone: Its specificity is not known.

Produced via immunoSEQ multiplex PCR; TCRdb's table is partial and in-frame only. The table has tens of thousands of clones, 93% seen once. V was cut by 4 bases and J by 10 bases, with 14 bases left in between. The CDR3 runs 12 residues. Looked up from germline, CDR1 is SGHKS and CDR2 is YYEKEE (reference sequence). Broader study findings: Longer survival (overall) was linked to higher T cell density in blood. Sequencing, confined to only one tumor region, leaves heterogeneity possible. Adjacent lung had a median roughly 58 of the 100 largest tumor clones. In uninvolved adjacent lung, T cell clonality reached its highest value, exceeding tumor.

This receptor was identified in an older female donor with stage I lung adenocarcinoma. The chain joins TRBV5-5 to TRBJ1-1, with D uncertain. This material consisted of peripheral blood, taken before any cancer treatment. The CDR3 sequence: CASSPLAGIAFF. The CDR3 DNA sequence: TGTGCCAGCAGCCCCCTAGCGGGTATAGCTTTCTTT.